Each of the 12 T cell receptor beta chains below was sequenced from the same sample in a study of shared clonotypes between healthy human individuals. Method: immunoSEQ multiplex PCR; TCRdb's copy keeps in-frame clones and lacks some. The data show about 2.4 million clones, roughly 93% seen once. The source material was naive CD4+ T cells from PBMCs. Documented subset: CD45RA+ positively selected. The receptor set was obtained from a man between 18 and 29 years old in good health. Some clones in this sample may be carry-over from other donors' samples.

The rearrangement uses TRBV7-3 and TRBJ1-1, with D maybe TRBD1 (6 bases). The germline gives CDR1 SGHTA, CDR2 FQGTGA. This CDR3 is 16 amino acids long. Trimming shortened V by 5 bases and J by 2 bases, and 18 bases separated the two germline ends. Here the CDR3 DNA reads TGTGCCAGCAGCCCCACTCCTCGGGACACCAACACTGAAGCTTTCTTT. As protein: CASSPTPRDTNTEAFF.

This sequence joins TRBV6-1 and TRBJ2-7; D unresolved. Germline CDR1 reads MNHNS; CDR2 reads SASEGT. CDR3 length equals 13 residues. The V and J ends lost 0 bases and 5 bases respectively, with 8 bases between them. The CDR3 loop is CASSEAAQDEQYF. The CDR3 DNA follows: TGTGCCAGCAGTGAAGCGGCCCAGGACGAGCAGTACTTC.

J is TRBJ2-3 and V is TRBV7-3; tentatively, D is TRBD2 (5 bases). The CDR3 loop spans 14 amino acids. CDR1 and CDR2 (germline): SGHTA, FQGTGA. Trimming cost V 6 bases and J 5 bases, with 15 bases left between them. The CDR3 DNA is TGTGCCAGCAGAAAGAACCGGGGAGAAGATACGCAGTATTTT. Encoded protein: CASRKNRGEDTQYF.

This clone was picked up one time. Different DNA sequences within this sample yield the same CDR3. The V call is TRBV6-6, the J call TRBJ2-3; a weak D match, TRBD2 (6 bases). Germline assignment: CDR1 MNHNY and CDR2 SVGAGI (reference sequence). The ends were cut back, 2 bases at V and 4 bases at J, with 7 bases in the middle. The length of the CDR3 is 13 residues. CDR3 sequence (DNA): TGTGCCAGCAGTTACCCGGGGGCAGATACGCAGTATTTT. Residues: CASSYPGADTQYF.

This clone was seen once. This CDR3 is CASSQGAGGTVGEQFF. For the CDR3, the DNA is TGCGCCAGCAGCCAAGGAGCGGGGGGGACGGTGGGTGAGCAGTTCTTC. V usage is TRBV4-3 and J usage is TRBJ2-1; 10 bases fit TRBD2. Germline V lookup: CDR1 LGHNA, CDR2 YSLEER. J was trimmed by 9 bases and V by 1 base; bases with no gene match: 9. CDR3 length equals 16 residues.

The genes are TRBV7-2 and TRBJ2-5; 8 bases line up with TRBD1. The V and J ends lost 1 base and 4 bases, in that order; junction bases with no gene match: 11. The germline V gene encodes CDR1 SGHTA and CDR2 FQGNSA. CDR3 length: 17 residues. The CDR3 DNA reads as TGTGCCAGCAGCTTAGTCGGAGGCCGAGACAGGGGAGAGACCCAGTACTTC. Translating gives CASSLVGGRDRGETQYF.

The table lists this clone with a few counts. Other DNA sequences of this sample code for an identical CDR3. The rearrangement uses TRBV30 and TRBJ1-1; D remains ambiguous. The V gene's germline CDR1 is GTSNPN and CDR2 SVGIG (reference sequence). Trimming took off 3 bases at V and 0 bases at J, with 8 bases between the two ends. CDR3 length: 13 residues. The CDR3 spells CAWSRGMNTEAFF. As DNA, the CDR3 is TGTGCCTGGAGCAGAGGCATGAACACTGAAGCTTTCTTT.

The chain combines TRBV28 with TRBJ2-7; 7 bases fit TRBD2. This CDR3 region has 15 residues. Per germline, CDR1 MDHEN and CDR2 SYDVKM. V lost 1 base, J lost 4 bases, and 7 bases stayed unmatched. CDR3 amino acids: CASSLSGRALYEQYF. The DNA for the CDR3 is TGTGCCAGCAGTTTATCAGGGAGGGCTTTGTACGAGCAGTACTTC. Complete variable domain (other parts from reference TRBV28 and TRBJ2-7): DVKVTQSSRYLVKRTGEKVFLECVQDMDHENMFWYRQDPGLGLRLIYFSYDVKMKEKGDIPEGYSVSREKKERFSLILESASTNQTSMYLCASSLSGRALYEQYFGPGTRLTVT.

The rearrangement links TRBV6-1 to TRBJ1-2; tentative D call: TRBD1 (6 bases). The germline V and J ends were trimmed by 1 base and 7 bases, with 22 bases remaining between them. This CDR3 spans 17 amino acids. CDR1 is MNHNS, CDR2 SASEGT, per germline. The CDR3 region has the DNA TGTGCCAGCAGTGAAGGCCTACAGGGCATCTGGGGAGTTGGCTACACCTTC. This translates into CASSEGLQGIWGVGYTF.

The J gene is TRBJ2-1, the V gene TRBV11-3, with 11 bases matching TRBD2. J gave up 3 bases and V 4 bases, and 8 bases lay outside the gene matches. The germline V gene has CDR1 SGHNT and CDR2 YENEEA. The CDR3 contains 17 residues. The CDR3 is CASSSTTTSGSYNEQFF. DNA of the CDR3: TGTGCCAGCAGCTCTACCACAACTAGCGGGAGCTACAATGAGCAGTTCTTC.

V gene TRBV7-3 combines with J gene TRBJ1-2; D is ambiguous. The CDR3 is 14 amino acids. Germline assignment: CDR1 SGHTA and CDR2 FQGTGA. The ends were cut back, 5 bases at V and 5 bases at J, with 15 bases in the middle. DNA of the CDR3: TGTGCCAGCAGCCCCACTAGTGGACCGTATGGCTACACCTTC. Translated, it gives CASSPTSGPYGYTF.

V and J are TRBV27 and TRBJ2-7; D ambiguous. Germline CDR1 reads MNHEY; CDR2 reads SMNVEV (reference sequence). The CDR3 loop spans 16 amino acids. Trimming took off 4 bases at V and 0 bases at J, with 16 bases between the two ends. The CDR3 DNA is TGTGCCAGCAGTTCCATAAGTGTGCGCCGCTCCTACGAGCAGTACTTC. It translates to CASSSISVRRSYEQYF.